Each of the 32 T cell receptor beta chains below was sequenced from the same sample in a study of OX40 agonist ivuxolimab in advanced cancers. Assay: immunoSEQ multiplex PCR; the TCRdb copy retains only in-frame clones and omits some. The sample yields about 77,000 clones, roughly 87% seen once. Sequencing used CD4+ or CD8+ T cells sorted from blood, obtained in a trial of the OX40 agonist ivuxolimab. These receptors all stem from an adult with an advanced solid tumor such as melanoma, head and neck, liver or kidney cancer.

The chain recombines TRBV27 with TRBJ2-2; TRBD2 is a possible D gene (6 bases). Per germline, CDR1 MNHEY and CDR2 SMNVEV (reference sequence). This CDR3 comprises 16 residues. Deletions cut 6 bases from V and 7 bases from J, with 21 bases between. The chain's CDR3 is CASSFQGRRAVGELFF. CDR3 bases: TGTGCCAGCAGCTTCCAGGGCAGGAGGGCCGTCGGGGAGCTGTTTTTT.

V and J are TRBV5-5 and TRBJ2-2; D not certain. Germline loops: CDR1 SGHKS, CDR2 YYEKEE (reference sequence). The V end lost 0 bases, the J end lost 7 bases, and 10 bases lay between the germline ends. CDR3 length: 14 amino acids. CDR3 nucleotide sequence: TGTGCCAGCAGCTTGGACAGTTGGGGCGGGGAGCTGTTTTTT. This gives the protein CASSLDSWGGELFF.

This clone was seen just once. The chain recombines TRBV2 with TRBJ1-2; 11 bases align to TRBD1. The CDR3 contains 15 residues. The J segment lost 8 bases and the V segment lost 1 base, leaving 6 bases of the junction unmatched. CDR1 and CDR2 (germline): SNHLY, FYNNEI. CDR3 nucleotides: TGTGCCAGCAGTGAAGTGGAGGGACAGGGGGGAGGCTACACCTTC. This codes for CASSEVEGQGGGYTF.

The CDR3 spells CASSLVAGSDEQFF. The CDR3 bases are TGTGCCAGCAGCTTAGTAGCGGGGAGCGATGAGCAGTTCTTC. This chain links TRBV7-9 with TRBJ2-1, with TRBD2 matching 8 bases. The CDR3 has 14 residues. CDR1 SEHNR and CDR2 FQNEAQ come from the germline V gene (reference sequence). Trimming took 1 base from V and 8 from J; bases not matched to a gene: 4. Using reference TRBV7-9 and TRBJ2-1 for the parts outside the CDR3, the full variable domain is DTGVSQNPRHKITKRGQNVTFRCDPISEHNRLYWYRQTLGQGPEFLTYFQNEAQLEKSRLLSDRFSAERPKGSFSTLEIQRTEQGDSAMYLCASSLVAGSDEQFFGPGTRLTVL.

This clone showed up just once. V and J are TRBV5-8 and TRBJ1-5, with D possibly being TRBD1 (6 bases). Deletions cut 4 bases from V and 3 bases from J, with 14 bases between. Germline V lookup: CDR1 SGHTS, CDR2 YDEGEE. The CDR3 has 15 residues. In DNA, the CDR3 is TGTGCCAGCAGCCTGAGGGCAGGGGACAATCAGCCCCAGCATTTT. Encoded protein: CASSLRAGDNQPQHF.

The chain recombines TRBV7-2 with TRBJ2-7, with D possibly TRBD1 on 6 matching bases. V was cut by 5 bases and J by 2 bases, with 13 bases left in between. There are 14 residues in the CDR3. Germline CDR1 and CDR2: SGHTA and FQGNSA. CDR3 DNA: TGTGCCAGCAGCCCGCAGACAGGAGCCTACGAGCAGTACTTC. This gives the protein CASSPQTGAYEQYF.

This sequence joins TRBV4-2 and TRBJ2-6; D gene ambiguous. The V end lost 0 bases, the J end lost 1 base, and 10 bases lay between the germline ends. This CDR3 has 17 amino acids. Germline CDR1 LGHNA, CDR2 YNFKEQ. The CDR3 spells CASSQEAIGSGANVLTF. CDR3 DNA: TGTGCCAGCAGCCAAGAGGCCATAGGGTCTGGGGCCAACGTCCTGACTTTC.

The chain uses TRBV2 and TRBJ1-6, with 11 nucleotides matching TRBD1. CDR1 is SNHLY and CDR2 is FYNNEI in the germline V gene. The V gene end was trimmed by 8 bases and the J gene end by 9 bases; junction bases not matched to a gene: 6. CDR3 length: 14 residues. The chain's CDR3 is CASRTGGLGSPLHF. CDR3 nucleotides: TGTGCCAGCCGGACAGGGGGCTTAGGTTCACCCCTCCACTTT.

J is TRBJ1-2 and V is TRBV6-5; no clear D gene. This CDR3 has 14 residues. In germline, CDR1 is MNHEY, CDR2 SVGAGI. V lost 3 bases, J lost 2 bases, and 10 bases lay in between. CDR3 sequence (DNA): TGTGCCAGCAGTTATAAGCCCAACAACTATGGCTACACCTTC. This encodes CASSYKPNNYGYTF.

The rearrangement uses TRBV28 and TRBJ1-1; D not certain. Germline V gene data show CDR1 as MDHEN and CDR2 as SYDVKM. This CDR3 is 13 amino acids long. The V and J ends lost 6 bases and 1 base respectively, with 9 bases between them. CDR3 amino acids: CASRGRKNTEAFF. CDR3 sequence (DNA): TGTGCCAGCAGGGGTCGGAAGAACACTGAAGCTTTCTTT.

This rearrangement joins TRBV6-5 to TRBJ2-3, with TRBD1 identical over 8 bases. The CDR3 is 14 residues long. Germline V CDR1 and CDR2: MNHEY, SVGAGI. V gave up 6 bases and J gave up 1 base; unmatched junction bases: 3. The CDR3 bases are TGTGCCAGCAGGAGGGGACAGGGCACAGATACGCAGTATTTT. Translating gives CASRRGQGTDTQYF.

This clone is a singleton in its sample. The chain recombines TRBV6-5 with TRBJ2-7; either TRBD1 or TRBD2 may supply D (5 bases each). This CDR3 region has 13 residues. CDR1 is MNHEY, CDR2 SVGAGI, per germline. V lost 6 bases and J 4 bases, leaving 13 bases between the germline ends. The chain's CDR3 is CASRGTEIYEQYF. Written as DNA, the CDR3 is TGTGCCAGCAGGGGGACGGAGATATACGAGCAGTACTTC.

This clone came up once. The CDR3, as DNA: TGTGCCAGCAGTCCGACAGGGGCACAAGAGACCCAGTACTTC. This codes for CASSPTGAQETQYF. V and J are TRBV19 and TRBJ2-5, with TRBD1 identical over 8 bases. J gave up 2 bases and V 9 bases, and 8 bases lay outside the gene matches. Germline lookup yields CDR1 LNHDA and CDR2 SQIVND (reference sequence). The CDR3 is 14 residues long.

CDR3 DNA sequence: TGTGCCAGCAGCTCCCAACAGGGTGCGGGCGAGCAGTACTTC. Encoded protein: CASSSQQGAGEQYF. The chain employs TRBV5-4 and TRBJ2-7; tentative D call: TRBD1 (6 bases). The germline V gene has CDR1 SGHNT and CDR2 YYREEE (reference sequence). The CDR3 is 14 residues long. The V and J ends lost 3 bases and 6 bases respectively, with 16 bases between them.

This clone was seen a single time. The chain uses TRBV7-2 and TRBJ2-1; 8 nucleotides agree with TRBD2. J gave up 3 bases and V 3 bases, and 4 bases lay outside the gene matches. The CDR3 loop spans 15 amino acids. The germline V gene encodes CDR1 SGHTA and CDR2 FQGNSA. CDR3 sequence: CASSFLLAGYNEQFF. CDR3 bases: TGTGCCAGCAGCTTCTTGCTAGCGGGCTACAATGAGCAGTTCTTC. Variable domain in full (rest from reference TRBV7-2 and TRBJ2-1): GAGVSQSPSNKVTEKGKDVELRCDPISGHTALYWYRQSLGQGLEFLIYFQGNSAPDKSGLPSDRFSAERTGGSVSTLTIQRTQQEDSAVYLCASSFLLAGYNEQFFGPGTRLTVL.

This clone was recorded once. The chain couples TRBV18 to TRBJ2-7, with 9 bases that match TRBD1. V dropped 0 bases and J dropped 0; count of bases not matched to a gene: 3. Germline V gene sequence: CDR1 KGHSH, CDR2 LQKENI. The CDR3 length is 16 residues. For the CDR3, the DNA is TGTGCCAGCTCACCACCGCAGGGACAGGGCTCCTACGAGCAGTACTTC. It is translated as CASSPPQGQGSYEQYF.

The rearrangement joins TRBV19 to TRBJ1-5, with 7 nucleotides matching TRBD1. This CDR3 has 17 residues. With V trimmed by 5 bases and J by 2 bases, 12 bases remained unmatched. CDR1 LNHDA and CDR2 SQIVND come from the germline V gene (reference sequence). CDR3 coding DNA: TGTGCCAGTAGTCGCCGACAGGGAACATTCGGCAATCAGCCCCAGCATTTT. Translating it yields CASSRRQGTFGNQPQHF.

CDR3 residues: CASSFSLNYNEQFF. DNA of the CDR3: TGCGCCAGCAGCTTCAGTTTAAACTACAATGAGCAGTTCTTC. The J gene is TRBJ2-1, the V gene TRBV5-1; no reliable D call. V lost 2 bases, J lost 3 bases, and 9 bases lay in between. The CDR3 loop spans 14 amino acids. Germline values: CDR1 SGHRS, CDR2 YFSETQ.

The CDR3 bases are TGTGCCAGCAGCTTTAACCAGTATGAGATCACCGGGGAGCTGTTTTTT. Protein: CASSFNQYEITGELFF. The rearrangement joins TRBV7-3 to TRBJ2-2; no firm D call. Germline-derived CDR1 and CDR2 are SGHTA and FQGTGA. The CDR3 runs 16 residues. V shed 3 bases and J shed 4 bases, with 15 bases lying between them.

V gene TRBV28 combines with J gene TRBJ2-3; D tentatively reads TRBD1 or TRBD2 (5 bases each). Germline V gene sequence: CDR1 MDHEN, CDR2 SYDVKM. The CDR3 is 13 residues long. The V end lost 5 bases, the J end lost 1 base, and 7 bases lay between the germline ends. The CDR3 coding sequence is TGTGCCAGCAGTCGAGGGGGCACAGATACGCAGTATTTT. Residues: CASSRGGTDTQYF.

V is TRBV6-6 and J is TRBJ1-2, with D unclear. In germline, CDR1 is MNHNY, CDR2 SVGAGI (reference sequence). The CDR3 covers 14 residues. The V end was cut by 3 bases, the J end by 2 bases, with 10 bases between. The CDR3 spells CASSYRQANYGYTF. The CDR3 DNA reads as TGTGCCAGCAGTTATCGGCAGGCCAACTATGGCTACACCTTC.

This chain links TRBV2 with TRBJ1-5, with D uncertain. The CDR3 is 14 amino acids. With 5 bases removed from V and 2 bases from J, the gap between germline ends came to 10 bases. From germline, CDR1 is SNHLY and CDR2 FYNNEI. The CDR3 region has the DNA TGTGCCAGCAGTCGAATCGGTGGCAATCAGCCCCAGCATTTT. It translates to CASSRIGGNQPQHF.

In nucleotides, the CDR3 is TGTGCCAGCAGTTACTCTAGGGGGATCCAAGAGACCCAGTACTTC. Amino acid sequence: CASSYSRGIQETQYF. V and J are TRBV6-6 and TRBJ2-5; D might be TRBD1 (6 bases). V was trimmed by 0 bases and J by 1 base, leaving 9 bases between them. Germline V gene sequence: CDR1 MNHNY, CDR2 SVGAGI (reference sequence). The CDR3 totals 15 residues.

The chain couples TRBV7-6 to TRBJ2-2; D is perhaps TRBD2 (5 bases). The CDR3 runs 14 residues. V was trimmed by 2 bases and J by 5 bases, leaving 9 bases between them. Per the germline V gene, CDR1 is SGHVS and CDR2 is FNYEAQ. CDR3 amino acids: CASSLQRRTGELFF. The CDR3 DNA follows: TGTGCCAGCAGCTTACAGCGGAGAACCGGGGAGCTGTTTTTT.

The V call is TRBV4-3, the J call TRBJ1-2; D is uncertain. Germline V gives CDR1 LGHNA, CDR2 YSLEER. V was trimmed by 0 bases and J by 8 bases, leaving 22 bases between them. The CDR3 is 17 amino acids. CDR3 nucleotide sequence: TGCGCCAGCAGCCAAGATTTAGCGGACCCCCTTATGGGAGGCTACACCTTC. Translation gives CASSQDLADPLMGGYTF.

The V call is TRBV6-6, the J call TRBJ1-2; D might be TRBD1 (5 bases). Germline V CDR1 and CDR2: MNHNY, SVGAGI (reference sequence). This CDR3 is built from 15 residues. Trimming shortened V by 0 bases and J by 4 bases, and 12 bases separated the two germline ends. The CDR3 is CASSYSIGEGYGYTF. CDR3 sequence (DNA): TGTGCCAGCAGTTACTCGATAGGGGAAGGCTATGGCTACACCTTC.

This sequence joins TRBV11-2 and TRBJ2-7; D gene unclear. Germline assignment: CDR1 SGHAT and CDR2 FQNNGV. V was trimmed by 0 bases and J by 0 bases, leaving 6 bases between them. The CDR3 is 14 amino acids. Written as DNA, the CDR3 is TGTGCCAGCAGCTTAGAGCGGAACTCCTACGAGCAGTACTTC. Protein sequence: CASSLERNSYEQYF.

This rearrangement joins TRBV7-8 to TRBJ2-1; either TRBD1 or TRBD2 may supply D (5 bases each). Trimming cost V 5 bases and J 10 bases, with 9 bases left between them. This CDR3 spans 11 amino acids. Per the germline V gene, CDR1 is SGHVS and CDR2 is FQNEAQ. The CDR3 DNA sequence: TGTGCCAGCAGCCCCGGGACCGAGCAGTTCTTC. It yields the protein CASSPGTEQFF.

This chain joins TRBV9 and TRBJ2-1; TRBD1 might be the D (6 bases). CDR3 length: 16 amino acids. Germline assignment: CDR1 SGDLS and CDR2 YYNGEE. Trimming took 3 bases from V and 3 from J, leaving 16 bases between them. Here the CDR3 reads CASSASGTIGYNEQFF. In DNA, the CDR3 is TGTGCCAGCAGCGCTTCCGGGACAATCGGCTACAATGAGCAGTTCTTC.

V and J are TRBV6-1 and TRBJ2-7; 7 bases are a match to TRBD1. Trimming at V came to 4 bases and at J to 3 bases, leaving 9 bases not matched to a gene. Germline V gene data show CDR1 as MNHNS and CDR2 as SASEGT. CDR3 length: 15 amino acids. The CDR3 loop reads CASSAFGTADYEQYF. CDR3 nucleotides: TGTGCCAGCAGTGCATTCGGGACAGCCGACTACGAGCAGTACTTC.

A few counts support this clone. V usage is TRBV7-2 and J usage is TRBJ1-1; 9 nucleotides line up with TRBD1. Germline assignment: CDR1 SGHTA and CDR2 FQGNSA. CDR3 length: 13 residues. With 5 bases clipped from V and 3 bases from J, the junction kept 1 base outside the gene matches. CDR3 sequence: CASSRQGDTEAFF. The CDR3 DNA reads TGTGCCAGCAGCCGACAGGGGGACACTGAAGCTTTCTTT.

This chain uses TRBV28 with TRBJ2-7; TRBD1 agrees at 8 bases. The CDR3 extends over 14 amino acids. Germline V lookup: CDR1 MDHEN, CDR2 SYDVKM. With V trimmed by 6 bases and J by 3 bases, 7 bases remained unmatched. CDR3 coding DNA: TGTGCCAGCAGGTCGCCAGGGGGCGGCTACGAGCAGTACTTC. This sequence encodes CASRSPGGGYEQYF.